The sample holds many counts of the clone carrying this TCR beta chain. The antigen is undetermined. It was RNA transcripts that yielded the amplified TCR beta CDR3 regions. First-round RT-PCR targeting the TCR CDR3 was performed with the HTBI primer set. TCRdb re-derived calls from the multiplex PCR reads in MiXCR, one entry per CDR3 protein. The sample yields 600,000 to 700,000 distinct CDR3 sequences, roughly 14% seen once. V was clipped by 3 bases and J by 5 bases; unmatched bases: 8. The CDR3 runs to 15 residues. Germline lookup yields CDR1 KGHSH and CDR2 LQKENI. This sample stems from a study of T cells in Graves' hyperthyroidism and ophthalmopathy. General observations from the study: Among clonotypes expanded in thyroid above 0.001, most were also found in blood. Ophthalmopathy could be told apart from stable hyperthyroidism with a 13 V-J model.

The specimen was blood. The genes are TRBV18 and TRBJ2-5; the match to TRBD1 covers 8 bases. The receptor comes from a woman between 40 and 50 years old with Graves' ophthalmopathy. CDR3 in amino acids: CASSPPRGREETQYF. In DNA, the CDR3 is TGTGCCAGCTCACCTCCCAGGGGGCGAGAGGAGACCCAGTACTTC.